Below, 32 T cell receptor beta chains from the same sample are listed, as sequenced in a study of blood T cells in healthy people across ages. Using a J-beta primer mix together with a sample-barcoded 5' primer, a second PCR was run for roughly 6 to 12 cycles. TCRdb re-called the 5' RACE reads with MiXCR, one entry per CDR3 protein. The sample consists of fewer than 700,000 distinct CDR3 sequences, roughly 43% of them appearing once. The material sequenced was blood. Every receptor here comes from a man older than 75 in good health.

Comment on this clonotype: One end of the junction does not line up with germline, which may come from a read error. This CDR3 is CAGSLGTGSSYEQYF. The CDR3, as DNA: TGCGCCGGCAGCTTAGGGACGGGGAGCTCCTACGAGCAGTACTTC. This chain uses TRBV5-1 with TRBJ2-7; possibly TRBD1 or TRBD2 for D (5 bases each). Looked up from germline, CDR1 is SGHRS and CDR2 is YFSETQ. The CDR3 totals 15 residues. The whole variable domain, remainder taken from reference TRBV5-1 and TRBJ2-7, is KAGVTQTPRYLIKTRGQQVTLSCSPISGHRSVSWYQQTPGQGLQFLFEYFSETQRNKGNFPGRFSGRQFSNSRSEMNVSTLELGDSALYLCAGSLGTGSSYEQYFGPGTRLTVT.

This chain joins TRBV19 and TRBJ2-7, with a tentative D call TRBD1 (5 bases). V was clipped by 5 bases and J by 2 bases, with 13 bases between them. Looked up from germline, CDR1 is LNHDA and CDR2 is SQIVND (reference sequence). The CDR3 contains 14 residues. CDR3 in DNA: TGTGCCAGTAGTCCAAGACAGAGCACCTACGAGCAGTACTTC. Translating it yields CASSPRQSTYEQYF.

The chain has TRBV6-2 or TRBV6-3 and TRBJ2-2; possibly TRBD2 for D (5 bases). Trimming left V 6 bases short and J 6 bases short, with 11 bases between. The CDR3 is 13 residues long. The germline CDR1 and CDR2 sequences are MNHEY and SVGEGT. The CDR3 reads CASSLLVAGELFF. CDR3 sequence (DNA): TGTGCCAGCAGCCTACTAGTAGCCGGGGAGCTGTTTTTT.

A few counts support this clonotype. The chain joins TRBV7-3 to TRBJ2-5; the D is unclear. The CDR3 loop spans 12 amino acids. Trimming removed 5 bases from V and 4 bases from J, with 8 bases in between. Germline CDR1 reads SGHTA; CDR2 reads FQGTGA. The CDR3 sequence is CASSNSPETQYF. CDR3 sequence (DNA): TGTGCCAGCAGCAATAGCCCAGAGACCCAGTACTTC. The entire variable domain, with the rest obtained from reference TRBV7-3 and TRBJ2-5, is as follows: GAGVSQTPSNKVTEKGKYVELRCDPISGHTALYWYRQSLGQGPEFLIYFQGTGAADDSGLPNDRFFAVRPEGSVSTLKIQRTERGDSAVYLCASSNSPETQYFGPGTRLLVL.

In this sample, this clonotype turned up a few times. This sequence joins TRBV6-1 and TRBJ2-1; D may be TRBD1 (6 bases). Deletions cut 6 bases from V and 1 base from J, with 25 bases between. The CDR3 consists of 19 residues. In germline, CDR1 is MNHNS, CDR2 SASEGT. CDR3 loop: CASRVTKGDTGVSYNEQFF. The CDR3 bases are TGTGCCAGCAGGGTCACCAAGGGGGATACGGGCGTGTCCTACAATGAGCAGTTCTTC.

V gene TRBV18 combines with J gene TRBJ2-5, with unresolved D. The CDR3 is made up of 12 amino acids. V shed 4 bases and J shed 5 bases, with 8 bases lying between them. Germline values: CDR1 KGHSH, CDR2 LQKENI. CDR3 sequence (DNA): TGTGCCAGCTCACTTAACTGGGAGACCCAGTACTTC. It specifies CASSLNWETQYF.

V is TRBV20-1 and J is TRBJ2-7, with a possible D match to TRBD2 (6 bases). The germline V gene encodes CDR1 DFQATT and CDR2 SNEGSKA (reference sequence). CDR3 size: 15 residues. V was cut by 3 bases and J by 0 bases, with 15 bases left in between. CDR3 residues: CSARGGDGASYEQYF. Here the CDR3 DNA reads TGCAGTGCTAGGGGGGGAGACGGCGCCTCCTACGAGCAGTACTTC.

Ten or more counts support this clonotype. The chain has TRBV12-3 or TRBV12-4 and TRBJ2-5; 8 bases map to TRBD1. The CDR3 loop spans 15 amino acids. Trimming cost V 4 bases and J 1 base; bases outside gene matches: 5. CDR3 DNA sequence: TGTGCCAGCAGTTCCGACGGGACAGGCCAAGAGACCCAGTACTTC. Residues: CASSSDGTGQETQYF.

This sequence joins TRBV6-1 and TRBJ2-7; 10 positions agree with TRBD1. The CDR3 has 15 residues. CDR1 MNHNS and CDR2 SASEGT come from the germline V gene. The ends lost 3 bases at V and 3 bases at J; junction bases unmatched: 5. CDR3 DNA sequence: TGTGCCAGCAGTGATTCCGGGACAGGGGTCTACGAGCAGTACTTC. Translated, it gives CASSDSGTGVYEQYF.

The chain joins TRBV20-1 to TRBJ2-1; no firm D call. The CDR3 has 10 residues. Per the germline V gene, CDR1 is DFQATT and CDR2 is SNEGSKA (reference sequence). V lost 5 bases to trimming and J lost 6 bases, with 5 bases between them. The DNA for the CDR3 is TGCAGTGCTGGCGTCAATGAGCAGTTCTTC. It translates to CSAGVNEQFF.

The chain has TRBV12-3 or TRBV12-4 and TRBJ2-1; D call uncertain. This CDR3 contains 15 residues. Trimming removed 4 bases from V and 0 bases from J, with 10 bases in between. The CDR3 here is CASSSVLGSYNEQFF. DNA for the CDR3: TGTGCCAGCAGTTCCGTCCTTGGCTCCTACAATGAGCAGTTCTTC.

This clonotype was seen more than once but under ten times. CDR3 sequence reads: CASSLAGTGPYEQYF. CDR3 nucleotides: TGTGCCAGCAGCTTGGCCGGGACAGGGCCCTACGAGCAGTACTTC. The chain employs TRBV7-6 and TRBJ2-7; 9 bases line up with TRBD1. The germline gives CDR1 SGHVS, CDR2 FNYEAQ. Trimming at V came to 3 bases and at J to 2 bases, leaving 5 bases not matched to a gene. This CDR3 comprises 15 residues.

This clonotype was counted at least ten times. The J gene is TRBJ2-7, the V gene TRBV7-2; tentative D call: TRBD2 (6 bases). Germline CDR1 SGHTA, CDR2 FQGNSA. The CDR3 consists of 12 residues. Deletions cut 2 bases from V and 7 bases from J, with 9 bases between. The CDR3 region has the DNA TGTGCCAGCAGCTTAATGGGAGGTGAGCAGTACTTC. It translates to CASSLMGGEQYF. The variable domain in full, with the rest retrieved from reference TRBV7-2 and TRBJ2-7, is GAGVSQSPSNKVTEKGKDVELRCDPISGHTALYWYRQSLGQGLEFLIYFQGNSAPDKSGLPSDRFSAERTGGSVSTLTIQRTQQEDSAVYLCASSLMGGEQYFGPGTRLTVT.

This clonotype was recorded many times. CDR3: CSVEGGLGYEQYF. DNA of the CDR3: TGCAGCGTTGAAGGGGGACTAGGCTACGAGCAGTACTTC. This chain connects TRBV29-1 to TRBJ2-7, with TRBD2 identical over 8 bases. Germline CDR1 is SQVTM and CDR2 is ANQGSEA. Losses at the gene ends were 1 base for V and 3 bases for J; bases not matched to a gene: 2. The CDR3 spans 13 residues.

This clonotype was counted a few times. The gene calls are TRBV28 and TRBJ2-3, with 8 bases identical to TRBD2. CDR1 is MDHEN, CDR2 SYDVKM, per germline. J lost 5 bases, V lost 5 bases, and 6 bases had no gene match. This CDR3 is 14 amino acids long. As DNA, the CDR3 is TGTGCCAGCAGTAACAGCGGGAGAAGAGATACGCAGTATTTT. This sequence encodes CASSNSGRRDTQYF.

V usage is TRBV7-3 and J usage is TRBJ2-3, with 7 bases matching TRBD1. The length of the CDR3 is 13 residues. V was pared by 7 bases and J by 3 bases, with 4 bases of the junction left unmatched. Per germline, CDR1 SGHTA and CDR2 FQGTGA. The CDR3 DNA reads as TGTGCCAGCATGCTGGACAGGACAGATACGCAGTATTTT. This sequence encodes CASMLDRTDTQYF.

The CDR3 region is CASSSRLGGTDTQYF. CDR3 coding DNA: TGTGCCAGCAGTTCGCGCCTAGGTGGGACAGATACGCAGTATTTT. This sequence joins TRBV28 and TRBJ2-3; D gene unclear. Trimming removed 4 bases at V and 3 bases at J, with 14 bases between. Per germline, CDR1 MDHEN and CDR2 SYDVKM. CDR3 size: 15 residues.

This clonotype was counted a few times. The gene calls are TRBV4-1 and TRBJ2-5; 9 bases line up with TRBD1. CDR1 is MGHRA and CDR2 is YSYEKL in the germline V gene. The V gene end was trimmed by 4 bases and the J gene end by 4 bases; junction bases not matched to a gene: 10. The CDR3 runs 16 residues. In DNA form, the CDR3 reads TGCGCCAGCAGCCTCCGGGACAGGGCCCTTCGAGAGACCCAGTACTTC. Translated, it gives CASSLRDRALRETQYF.

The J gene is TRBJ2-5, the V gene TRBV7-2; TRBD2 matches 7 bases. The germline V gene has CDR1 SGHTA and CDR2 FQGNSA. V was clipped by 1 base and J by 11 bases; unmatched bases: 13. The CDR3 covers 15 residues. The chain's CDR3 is CASSLGFGGSNEQYF. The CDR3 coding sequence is TGTGCCAGCAGCTTAGGCTTCGGCGGGAGCAATGAGCAGTACTTC. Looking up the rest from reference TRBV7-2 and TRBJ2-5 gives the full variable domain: GAGVSQSPSNKVTEKGKDVELRCDPISGHTALYWYRQSLGQGLEFLIYFQGNSAPDKSGLPSDRFSAERTGGSVSTLTIQRTQQEDSAVYLCASSLGFGGSNEQYFGPGTRLLVL.

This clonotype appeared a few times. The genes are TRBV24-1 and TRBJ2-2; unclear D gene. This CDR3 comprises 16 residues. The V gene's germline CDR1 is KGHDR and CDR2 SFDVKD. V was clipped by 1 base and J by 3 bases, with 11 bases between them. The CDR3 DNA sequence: TGTGCCACCAGTGATTTCGGGCAGGATCACACCGGGGAGCTGTTTTTT. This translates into CATSDFGQDHTGELFF.

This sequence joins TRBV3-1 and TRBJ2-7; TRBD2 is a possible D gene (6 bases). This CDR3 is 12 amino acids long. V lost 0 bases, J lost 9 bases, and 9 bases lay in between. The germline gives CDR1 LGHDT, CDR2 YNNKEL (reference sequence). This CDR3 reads CASSQEQGGQYF. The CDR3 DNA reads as TGTGCCAGCAGCCAAGAGCAGGGAGGGCAGTACTTC.

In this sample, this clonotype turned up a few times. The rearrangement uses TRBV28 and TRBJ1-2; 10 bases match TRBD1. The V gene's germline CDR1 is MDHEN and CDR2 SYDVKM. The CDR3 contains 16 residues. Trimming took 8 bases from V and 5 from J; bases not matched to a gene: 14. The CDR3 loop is CASDSRVGTGVYGYTF. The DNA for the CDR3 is TGTGCCAGCGATTCCCGCGTCGGGACAGGGGTGTATGGCTACACCTTC.

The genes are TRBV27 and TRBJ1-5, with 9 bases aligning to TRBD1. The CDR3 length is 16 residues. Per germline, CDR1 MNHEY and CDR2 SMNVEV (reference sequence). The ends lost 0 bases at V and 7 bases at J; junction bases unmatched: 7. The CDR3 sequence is CASSLSPRTGAQPQHF. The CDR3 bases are TGTGCCAGCAGTTTATCCCCTCGGACAGGGGCACAGCCCCAGCATTTT.

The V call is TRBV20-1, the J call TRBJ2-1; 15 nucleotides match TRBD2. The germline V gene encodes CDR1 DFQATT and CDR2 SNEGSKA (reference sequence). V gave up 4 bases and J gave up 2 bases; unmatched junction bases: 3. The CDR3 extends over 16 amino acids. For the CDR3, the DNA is TGCAGTGCTACACGGACTAGCGGGAGGGCCTACAATGAGCAGTTCTTC. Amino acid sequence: CSATRTSGRAYNEQFF.

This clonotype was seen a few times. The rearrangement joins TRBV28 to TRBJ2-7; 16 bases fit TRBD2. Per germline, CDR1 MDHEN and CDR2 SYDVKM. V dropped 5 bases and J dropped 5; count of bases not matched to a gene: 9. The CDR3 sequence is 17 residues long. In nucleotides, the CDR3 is TGTGCCAGCAGTCAAACCTCGGGACTAGCGGGAGGGGACGAGCAGTACTTC. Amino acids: CASSQTSGLAGGDEQYF.

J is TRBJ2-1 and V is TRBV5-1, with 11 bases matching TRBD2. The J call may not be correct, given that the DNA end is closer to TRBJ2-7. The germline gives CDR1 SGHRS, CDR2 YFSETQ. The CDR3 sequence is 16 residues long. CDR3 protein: CASSYLAGGNYNEQYF. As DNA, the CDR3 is TGCGCCAGCAGTTACCTAGCGGGAGGCAACTACAATGAGCAGTACTTC.

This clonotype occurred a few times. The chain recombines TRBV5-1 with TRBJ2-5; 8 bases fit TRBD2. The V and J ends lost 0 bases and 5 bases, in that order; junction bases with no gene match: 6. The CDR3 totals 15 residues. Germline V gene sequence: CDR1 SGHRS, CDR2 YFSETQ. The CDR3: CASSLASGSAETQYF. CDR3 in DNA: TGCGCCAGCAGCTTGGCGAGCGGGAGCGCGGAGACCCAGTACTTC. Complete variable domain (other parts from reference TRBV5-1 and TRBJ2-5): KAGVTQTPRYLIKTRGQQVTLSCSPISGHRSVSWYQQTPGQGLQFLFEYFSETQRNKGNFPGRFSGRQFSNSRSEMNVSTLELGDSALYLCASSLASGSAETQYFGPGTRLLVL.

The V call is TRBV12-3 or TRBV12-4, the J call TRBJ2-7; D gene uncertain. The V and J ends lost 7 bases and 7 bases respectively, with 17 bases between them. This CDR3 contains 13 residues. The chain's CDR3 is CASKTLGQNEQYF. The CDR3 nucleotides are TGTGCCAGCAAGACTCTGGGTCAAAATGAGCAGTACTTC.

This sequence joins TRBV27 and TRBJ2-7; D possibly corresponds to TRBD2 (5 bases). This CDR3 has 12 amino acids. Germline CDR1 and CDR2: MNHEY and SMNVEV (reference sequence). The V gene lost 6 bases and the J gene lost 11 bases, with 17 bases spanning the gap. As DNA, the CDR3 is TGTGCCAGCAGATCGGGGAACATAGTCGAGTACTTC. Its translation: CASRSGNIVEYF.

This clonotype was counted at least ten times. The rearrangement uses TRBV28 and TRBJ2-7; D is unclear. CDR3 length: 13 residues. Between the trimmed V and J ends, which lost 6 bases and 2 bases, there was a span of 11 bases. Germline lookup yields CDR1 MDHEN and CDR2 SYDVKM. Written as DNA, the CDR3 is TGTGCCAGCAGGGGTCCAGAAGCCTACGAGCAGTACTTC. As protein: CASRGPEAYEQYF.

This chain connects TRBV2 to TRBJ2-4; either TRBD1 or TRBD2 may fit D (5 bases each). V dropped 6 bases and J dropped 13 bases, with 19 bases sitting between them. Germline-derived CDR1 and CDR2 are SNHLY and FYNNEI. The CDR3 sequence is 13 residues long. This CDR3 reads CASRWDRSNEQYF. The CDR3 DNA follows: TGTGCCAGCAGATGGGACCGGAGCAATGAGCAGTACTTC.

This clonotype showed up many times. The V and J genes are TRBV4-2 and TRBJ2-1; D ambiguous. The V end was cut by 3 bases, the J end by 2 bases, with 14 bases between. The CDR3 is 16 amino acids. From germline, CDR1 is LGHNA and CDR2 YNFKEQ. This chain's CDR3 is CASSQTVGATYNEQFF. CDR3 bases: TGTGCCAGCAGCCAGACTGTCGGAGCGACCTACAATGAGCAGTTCTTC.